The 31 T cell receptor beta chains presented below share a single source sample, sequenced in a study of blood T cell repertoires in COVID-19 (dated by TCRdb to about 2020). The library relied on the immunoSEQ multiplex PCR assay. This immuneACCESS table, as held by TCRdb, lists in-frame sequences with V and J called but not all clones. Of the missing ones, under half trace to an unresolved V gene in checked studies; the others have no known cause. Present in this sample are roughly 190,000 clones, about 88% of which were seen just once. Jointly, the top ten make up around 3.5% of the sample. The sequencing sample was made of PBMCs or T cells enriched from blood (not recorded which). These receptors were collected from a woman aged 30 to 39 who had recovered from COVID-19.

V usage is TRBV7-9 and J usage is TRBJ2-6, with 7 bases aligning to TRBD1. Per the germline V gene, CDR1 is SEHNR and CDR2 is FQNEAQ (reference sequence). V dropped 3 bases and J dropped 2; count of bases not matched to a gene: 4. The CDR3 is 16 residues long. CDR3 sequence: CASSFLTGAGANVLTF. The CDR3 nucleotides are TGTGCCAGCAGCTTCCTAACAGGGGCTGGGGCCAACGTCCTGACTTTC.

The chain combines TRBV10-1 with TRBJ2-1, with 7 bases that match TRBD2. The CDR3 has 17 residues. V trimming: 1 base; J trimming: 0 bases; junction bases outside the gene matches: 6. Germline CDR1 is WNHNN and CDR2 is SYGVQD (reference sequence). CDR3 DNA sequence: TGCGCCAGCAGTGAGTATCGCGGGGGAAACTCCTACAATGAGCAGTTCTTC. Translated, it gives CASSEYRGGNSYNEQFF.

The chain recombines TRBV27 with TRBJ1-2; D may be TRBD1 (5 bases). Germline lookup yields CDR1 MNHEY and CDR2 SMNVEV (reference sequence). Trimming pared 1 base from V and 2 bases from J, leaving 11 bases between. CDR3 length: 15 amino acids. Here the CDR3 DNA reads TGTGCCAGCAGTTTATATCTCCGGGGGAACTATGGCTACACCTTC. Protein: CASSLYLRGNYGYTF.

V usage is TRBV27 and J usage is TRBJ2-3; D is possibly TRBD2 (6 bases). Germline assignment: CDR1 MNHEY and CDR2 SMNVEV (reference sequence). The CDR3 covers 15 residues. Trimming stripped 4 bases from V and 0 bases from J, with 11 bases between. The CDR3 region has the DNA TGTGCCAGCAGTTCATGGACTACGAGCACAGATACGCAGTATTTT. Translating it yields CASSSWTTSTDTQYF.

V gene TRBV6-6 combines with J gene TRBJ2-7; TRBD2 agrees at 8 bases. CDR1 and CDR2 (germline): MNHNY, SVGAGI (reference sequence). With V trimmed by 5 bases and J by 3 bases, 3 bases remained unmatched. The CDR3 covers 13 residues. DNA of the CDR3: TGTGCCAGCAGTAGCGGGAGAGTCTACGAGCAGTACTTC. It specifies CASSSGRVYEQYF.

This chain links TRBV28 with TRBJ2-1; 8 bases fit TRBD2. V dropped 3 bases and J dropped 2; count of bases not matched to a gene: 9. Germline V gene data show CDR1 as MDHEN and CDR2 as SYDVKM. The CDR3 has 17 residues. CDR3 nucleotide sequence: TGTGCCAGCAGTTTCCTCTGGCGGGGGGACACCTACAATGAGCAGTTCTTC. Amino acids: CASSFLWRGDTYNEQFF. The variable domain in full, completed from reference TRBV28 and TRBJ2-1, reads DVKVTQSSRYLVKRTGEKVFLECVQDMDHENMFWYRQDPGLGLRLIYFSYDVKMKEKGDIPEGYSVSREKKERFSLILESASTNQTSMYLCASSFLWRGDTYNEQFFGPGTRLTVL.

The chain joins TRBV19 to TRBJ1-2; 9 nucleotides agree with TRBD1. The CDR3 has 13 amino acids. The ends lost 6 bases at V and 4 bases at J; junction bases unmatched: 3. CDR1 and CDR2 (germline): LNHDA, SQIVND (reference sequence). CDR3 nucleotide sequence: TGTGCCAGTAGGGGGACAGGGAGCTATGGCTACACCTTC. It translates to CASRGTGSYGYTF.

This clone was observed once. The V gene is TRBV4-2, the J gene TRBJ2-6, with D tentatively TRBD1 (5 bases). Per germline, CDR1 LGHNA and CDR2 YNFKEQ. The V and J ends lost 0 bases and 4 bases respectively, with 16 bases between them. The CDR3 is made up of 18 amino acids. The CDR3 reads CASSQDAPTWGGANVLTF. In DNA, the CDR3 is TGTGCCAGCAGCCAAGATGCACCCACCTGGGGCGGGGCCAACGTCCTGACTTTC.

The chain joins TRBV18 to TRBJ1-6; TRBD1 aligns across 8 bases. Unmatched junction bases numbered 1, after V lost 3 bases and J lost 9 bases. CDR1 KGHSH and CDR2 LQKENI come from the germline V gene. This CDR3 comprises 13 residues. The CDR3 loop is CASSPDRVSPLHF. The CDR3 DNA sequence: TGTGCCAGCTCACCGGACAGGGTTTCACCCCTCCACTTT.

A word on this clone: Different DNA sequences within this sample yield the same CDR3. V usage is TRBV6-5 and J usage is TRBJ1-2, with a tentative D call TRBD1 (6 bases). V was pared by 6 bases and J by 2 bases, with 10 bases between. The CDR3 sequence is 13 residues long. The germline V gene encodes CDR1 MNHEY and CDR2 SVGAGI. CDR3: CASRTDSNYGYTF. The CDR3 DNA follows: TGTGCCAGCAGAACGGACAGCAACTATGGCTACACCTTC.

The rearrangement uses TRBV28 and TRBJ2-5; 8 bases agree with TRBD2. Germline V gene data show CDR1 as MDHEN and CDR2 as SYDVKM. The CDR3 consists of 14 residues. J gave up 6 bases and V 3 bases, and 6 bases lay outside the gene matches. The CDR3 sequence: CASSFGLAEKTQYF. The CDR3 DNA sequence: TGTGCCAGCAGTTTCGGACTAGCTGAGAAGACCCAGTACTTC. Full variable domain (rest looked up from reference TRBV28 and TRBJ2-5): DVKVTQSSRYLVKRTGEKVFLECVQDMDHENMFWYRQDPGLGLRLIYFSYDVKMKEKGDIPEGYSVSREKKERFSLILESASTNQTSMYLCASSFGLAEKTQYFGPGTRLLVL.

This clone has only a few counts. V is TRBV4-2 and J is TRBJ1-2; the match to TRBD1 covers 9 bases. The CDR3 runs 17 residues. Germline-derived CDR1 and CDR2 are LGHNA and YNFKEQ. V lost 4 bases, J lost 3 bases, and 12 bases stayed unmatched. The CDR3 sequence: CASSRAGTGSSDYGYTF. DNA of the CDR3: TGTGCCAGCAGCCGTGCGGGGACAGGGTCTTCTGACTATGGCTACACCTTC.

The chain couples TRBV2 to TRBJ1-5, with 9 bases that match TRBD1. The CDR3 is 14 residues long. V was clipped by 6 bases and J by 7 bases; unmatched bases: 7. Germline V lookup: CDR1 SNHLY, CDR2 FYNNEI. CDR3 residues: CASSGTGGGQPQHF. CDR3 coding DNA: TGTGCCAGCAGCGGAACAGGGGGCGGGCAGCCCCAGCATTTT.

J is TRBJ1-1 and V is TRBV4-1, with D maybe TRBD1 (5 bases). V lost 5 bases, J lost 1 base, and 11 bases lay in between. Germline CDR1 MGHRA, CDR2 YSYEKL. The CDR3 spans 14 residues. The CDR3 bases are TGCGCCAGCAGCTCCCCGACAGCGAACACTGAAGCTTTCTTT. This translates into CASSSPTANTEAFF.

As DNA, the CDR3 is TGCGCCAGCAGCTGGGGACAGGGCAGAGGAAACACCATATATTTT. The encoded protein is CASSWGQGRGNTIYF. The chain employs TRBV5-1 and TRBJ1-3, with 9 bases lining up with TRBD1. The germline V gene encodes CDR1 SGHRS and CDR2 YFSETQ. After removal of 3 bases from V and 4 bases from J, the junction contained 5 bases not matched to a gene. CDR3 length: 15 residues.

This sequence joins TRBV2 and TRBJ2-2; TRBD2 matches 10 bases. The CDR3 covers 16 residues. Germline values: CDR1 SNHLY, CDR2 FYNNEI. V shed 2 bases, J shed 8 bases, and the junction held 8 bases outside the gene matches. The CDR3 protein is CASSELAGEPSGELFF. The CDR3 DNA reads as TGTGCCAGCAGTGAACTAGCGGGAGAGCCCTCGGGGGAGCTGTTTTTT. Drawing the rest from reference TRBV2 and TRBJ2-2, the complete variable domain is EPEVTQTPSHQVTQMGQEVILRCVPISNHLYFYWYRQILGQKVEFLVSFYNNEISEKSEIFDDQFSVERPDGSNFTLKIRSTKLEDSAMYFCASSELAGEPSGELFFGEGSRLTVL.

This clone was observed a handful of times. The rearrangement joins TRBV5-4 to TRBJ2-7; TRBD2 is a possible D gene (5 bases). Trimming took off 3 bases at V and 7 bases at J, with 14 bases between the two ends. Looked up from germline, CDR1 is SGHNT and CDR2 is YYREEE (reference sequence). This CDR3 is 13 amino acids long. The CDR3: CASSSGIPGEQYF. CDR3 DNA sequence: TGTGCCAGCAGCTCCGGGATCCCCGGGGAGCAGTACTTC.

The chain links TRBV19 to TRBJ2-1; 8 nucleotides align to TRBD2. Germline loops: CDR1 LNHDA, CDR2 SQIVND (reference sequence). The CDR3 spans 16 residues. V trimming: 2 bases; J trimming: 0 bases; junction bases outside the gene matches: 3. CDR3 loop: CASSIRSGSSYNEQFF. Written as DNA, the CDR3 is TGTGCCAGTAGTATACGAAGCGGGAGCTCCTACAATGAGCAGTTCTTC.

The rearrangement uses TRBV27 and TRBJ2-7; no clear D gene. Germline values: CDR1 MNHEY, CDR2 SMNVEV (reference sequence). Trimming took 5 bases from V and 2 from J, leaving 10 bases between them. This CDR3 comprises 13 residues. CDR3: CASSAGAAYEQYF. The CDR3 coding sequence is TGTGCCAGCAGTGCAGGTGCAGCCTACGAGCAGTACTTC.

The chain uses TRBV9 and TRBJ2-7; tentative D call: TRBD1 (6 bases). V dropped 3 bases and J dropped 1 base, with 14 bases sitting between them. Germline-derived CDR1 and CDR2 are SGDLS and YYNGEE. The CDR3 covers 15 residues. This chain's CDR3 is CASSESETGSYEQYF. CDR3 in DNA: TGTGCCAGCAGCGAGTCGGAGACAGGTTCCTACGAGCAGTACTTC.

This sequence joins TRBV28 and TRBJ1-2; the match to TRBD1 covers 9 bases. This CDR3 region has 16 residues. Unmatched junction bases numbered 15, after V lost 8 bases and J lost 5 bases. From germline, CDR1 is MDHEN and CDR2 SYDVKM. The CDR3 bases are TGTGCCAGCTACCGGGACAGGGAGATACTCTGGTATGGCTACACCTTC. It codes for CASYRDREILWYGYTF.

This clone occurred a few times. The genes are TRBV7-8 and TRBJ2-1; 10 bases agree with TRBD2. Germline CDR1 SGHVS, CDR2 FQNEAQ. The CDR3 totals 15 residues. Trimming took 5 bases from V and 9 from J; bases not matched to a gene: 10. CDR3 loop: CASSKTSGWPSEQFF. Written as DNA, the CDR3 is TGTGCCAGCAGCAAGACTAGCGGGTGGCCTTCTGAGCAGTTCTTC.

The chain carries TRBV5-6 and TRBJ1-2; the D is unclear. CDR3 length: 13 residues. V shed 3 bases and J shed 6 bases, with 12 bases lying between them. The V gene's germline CDR1 is SGHDT and CDR2 YYEEEE. The CDR3 nucleotides are TGTGCCAGCAGCTCGGGTGCAGCAAATGGCTACACCTTC. Amino acids: CASSSGAANGYTF. Looking up the rest from reference TRBV5-6 and TRBJ1-2 gives the full variable domain: DAGVTQSPTHLIKTRGQQVTLRCSPKSGHDTVSWYQQALGQGPQFIFQYYEEEERQRGNFPDRFSGHQFPNYSSELNVNALLLGDSALYLCASSSGAANGYTFGSGTRLTVV.

This clone was picked up one time. This chain uses TRBV7-2 with TRBJ2-7; TRBD2 agrees at 8 bases. Looked up from germline, CDR1 is SGHTA and CDR2 is FQGNSA. The CDR3 is 14 amino acids. The V segment lost 5 bases and the J segment 5 bases; nucleotides outside the gene matches: 8. Here the CDR3 reads CASSLRSGSDEQYF. The CDR3 coding sequence is TGTGCCAGCAGCCTGAGAAGCGGGAGTGACGAGCAGTACTTC.

The chain combines TRBV5-6 with TRBJ1-1; 7 bases are shared with TRBD1. The ends lost 6 bases at V and 1 base at J; junction bases unmatched: 9. This CDR3 contains 15 residues. CDR1 and CDR2 (germline): SGHDT, YYEEEE. CDR3 sequence: CASTWGTAENTEAFF. The CDR3, as DNA: TGTGCCAGCACCTGGGGGACAGCAGAGAACACTGAAGCTTTCTTT.

The chain uses TRBV5-1 and TRBJ1-2, with D maybe TRBD1 (5 bases). V was trimmed by 0 bases and J by 4 bases, leaving 7 bases between them. CDR3 size: 13 residues. Germline assignment: CDR1 SGHRS and CDR2 YFSETQ. DNA for the CDR3: TGCGCCAGCAGCTTGGGACAGATCTATGGCTACACCTTC. Protein: CASSLGQIYGYTF.

V and J are TRBV19 and TRBJ2-7, with 8 bases identical to TRBD1. The V segment lost 5 bases and the J segment 6 bases; nucleotides outside the gene matches: 15. This CDR3 has 16 residues. Germline CDR1 reads LNHDA; CDR2 reads SQIVND (reference sequence). The CDR3 loop reads CASSLPSRDRTSEQYF. The CDR3 nucleotides are TGTGCCAGTAGTCTTCCCTCCCGGGACAGGACTTCCGAGCAGTACTTC.

The chain links TRBV5-6 to TRBJ1-2; no definite D call. CDR1 is SGHDT, CDR2 YYEEEE, per germline. The CDR3 runs to 11 residues. Trimming took 1 base from V and 8 from J, leaving 6 bases between them. CDR3 coding DNA: TGTGCCAGCAGCTTGCGGAGCGGCTACACCTTC. Encoded protein: CASSLRSGYTF. Full variable domain (missing parts from reference TRBV5-6 and TRBJ1-2): DAGVTQSPTHLIKTRGQQVTLRCSPKSGHDTVSWYQQALGQGPQFIFQYYEEEERQRGNFPDRFSGHQFPNYSSELNVNALLLGDSALYLCASSLRSGYTFGSGTRLTVV.

The gene calls are TRBV5-5 and TRBJ2-7, with D perhaps TRBD1 (7 bases). The CDR3 runs to 16 residues. Germline V lookup: CDR1 SGHKS, CDR2 YYEKEE (reference sequence). V lost 0 bases and J 3 bases, leaving 16 bases between the germline ends. The CDR3 coding sequence is TGTGCCAGCAGCTTGGTGGCGGGACAGACAATCTACGAGCAGTACTTC. This codes for CASSLVAGQTIYEQYF.

The chain combines TRBV7-2 with TRBJ2-7; TRBD2 is a possible D gene (6 bases). Trimming removed 1 base at V and 6 bases at J, with 13 bases between. From germline, CDR1 is SGHTA and CDR2 FQGNSA. The CDR3 runs to 14 residues. CDR3 in DNA: TGTGCCAGCAGCTTAGGTCTAGCGAGATTCGAGCAGTACTTC. Translating gives CASSLGLARFEQYF.

The rearrangement uses TRBV5-6 and TRBJ1-5; TRBD1 might be the D (6 bases). Germline V gives CDR1 SGHDT, CDR2 YYEEEE. Trimming took 0 bases from V and 5 from J, leaving 15 bases between them. CDR3 length: 16 amino acids. The CDR3 is CASSLAGTGHYQPQHF. The CDR3 DNA sequence: TGTGCCAGCAGCTTGGCCGGGACGGGACATTATCAGCCCCAGCATTTT.